The clone carrying this T cell receptor beta chain was counted many times. Its antigen is not identified. PBMCs stemmed from over 7.5 ml fresh peripheral blood. The V segment lost 5 bases and the J segment 7 bases; nucleotides outside the gene matches: 10. Germline V gives CDR1 SNHLY, CDR2 FYNNEI. This CDR3 region has 15 residues. Template material for amplifying TCR beta CDR3 regions consisted of RNA transcripts. First-round RT-PCR targeting the TCR CDR3 was performed with the HTBI primer set. Each CDR3 protein is one row after TCRdb ran MiXCR on the multiplex PCR reads. The sample includes about 130,000 distinct CDR3 sequences, more than 20% of them seen just once. The record originates from a study of T cells in Graves' hyperthyroidism and ophthalmopathy. Overall study findings and caveats: Expanded thyroid clonotypes (above 0.001) were mostly also found in blood. Ophthalmopathy was distinguished from stable hyperthyroidism by 13 V-J signatures. Before onset, ophthalmopathy was predicted by the model a median 6.5 months earlier.

The source is a woman aged 50 to 60 with Graves' hyperthyroidism that later progressed to Graves' ophthalmopathy. Input material: blood. This chain connects TRBV2 to TRBJ2-3; 9 bases align to TRBD2. CDR3 amino acids: CASSIIAGEANTQYF. As DNA, the CDR3 is TGTGCCAGCAGTATCATAGCGGGAGAAGCAAATACGCAGTATTTT.